These T cell receptor beta chains were read from a single sample in a study of blood T cell repertoires in COVID-19. Only in-frame clones appear in the TCRdb table, and some are missing; sequencing was by immunoSEQ multiplex PCR. This sample yields about 150,000 clones, of which approximately 83% are seen a single time; over 10% belongs to the top ten. The material sequenced was peripheral blood. The source of these receptors is a woman aged 60 to 75 with COVID-19, enrolled during active disease. Each CDR3 is given with its conserved first and last residue. The order of the fields is CDR3 DNA, CDR3 protein, V gene, D gene, clone size, J gene. A D gene is named only where the DNA matches it firmly. Only some rows state a clone size, as once, few, many or a class for expanded clones.

DNA: TGCGCCAGCAGCTTGCAGACAGGCGGCACTGAAGCTTTCTTT
CDR3: CASSLQTGGTEAFF
V: TRBV5-1
D: NA
size: few
J: TRBJ1-1

DNA: TGCGCCAGCAGTCAATCGGGGGGTCACCACCAAGAGACCCAGTACTTC
CDR3: CASSQSGGHHQETQYF
V: TRBV23-1
D: NA
size: once
J: TRBJ2-5

DNA: TGTGCCAGCTCACCAAAGACAGGGGGAGATACGCAGTATTTT
CDR3: CASSPKTGGDTQYF
V: TRBV18
D: TRBD1
size: NA
J: TRBJ2-3

DNA: TGTGCCAGCTCACCACCCCAGGGCTGGGATGAGCAGTTCTTC
CDR3: CASSPPQGWDEQFF
V: TRBV18
D: NA
size: NA
J: TRBJ2-1

DNA: TGTGCCAGTAGCCGTCTGGGGGACAGGGGATATGGCTACACCTTC
CDR3: CASSRLGDRGYGYTF
V: TRBV19
D: TRBD1
size: NA
J: TRBJ1-2

DNA: TGTGCCAGCGAGGAGACCCAGTACTTC
CDR3: CASEETQYF
V: TRBV7-9
D: NA
size: NA
J: TRBJ2-5

DNA: TGTGCCAGTAGTATACAGGGGCGAGGCTACACCTTC
CDR3: CASSIQGRGYTF
V: TRBV19
D: NA
size: NA
J: TRBJ1-2

DNA: TGTGCCAGCAGCGTAGTATGGGGGACAGGGACCGGGGAGCTGTTTTTT
CDR3: CASSVVWGTGTGELFF
V: TRBV9
D: TRBD1
size: once
J: TRBJ2-2

DNA: TGTGCCAGTAGTATCGAGGACAGGGGCCATCAGCCCCAGCATTTT
CDR3: CASSIEDRGHQPQHF
V: TRBV19
D: TRBD1
size: NA
J: TRBJ1-5

DNA: TGTGCCAGCAGGCGGGGTTCTAGCGGGAGCGATACGCAGTATTTT
CDR3: CASRRGSSGSDTQYF
V: TRBV5-6
D: TRBD2
size: NA
J: TRBJ2-3

DNA: TGTGCCAGCAGCGCGGACAGGCCGTCCTCTGGAAACACCATATATTTT
CDR3: CASSADRPSSGNTIYF
V: TRBV9
D: TRBD1
size: NA
J: TRBJ1-3

DNA: TGTGCCAGCAGCTTAGAATCAGGGGTTAATCCTGAAGCTTTCTTT
CDR3: CASSLESGVNPEAFF
V: TRBV7-8
D: NA
size: NA
J: TRBJ1-1

DNA: TGTGCCAGCAGTTTAGAGGCGGATACTGAAGCTTTCTTT
CDR3: CASSLEADTEAFF
V: TRBV12-3/TRBV12-4
D: NA
size: NA
J: TRBJ1-1

DNA: TGCAGCGCCGTGGGACAGGTGGGGACTGAAGCTTTCTTT
CDR3: CSAVGQVGTEAFF
V: TRBV29-1
D: TRBD1
size: NA
J: TRBJ1-1

DNA: TGTGCCAGGGAGCGCACAGATACGCAGTATTTT
CDR3: CARERTDTQYF
V: TRBV21-1
D: NA
size: NA
J: TRBJ2-3

DNA: TGTGCCAGCAGCTTAGACCCTCAAAGGGGGACTGAAGCTTTCTTT
CDR3: CASSLDPQRGTEAFF
V: TRBV11-3
D: NA
size: NA
J: TRBJ1-1

DNA: TGTGCCAGTAGTATAGGAGGGGCGGGAGAGGGCCCGAGAGACAATGAGCAGTTCTTC
CDR3: CASSIGGAGEGPRDNEQFF
V: TRBV19
D: TRBD2
size: NA
J: TRBJ2-1

DNA: TGTGCCAGTAGTATAGATCGGTCAGGGACTGGTGAGCAGTTCTTC
CDR3: CASSIDRSGTGEQFF
V: TRBV19
D: NA
size: NA
J: TRBJ2-1

DNA: TGTGCCAGCAGTTACCGGACAGGGGGAGAGCCCCAGCATTTT
CDR3: CASSYRTGGEPQHF
V: TRBV6-5
D: TRBD1
size: NA
J: TRBJ1-5

DNA: TGTGCCAGCAGTCACGGGACAGGGAGGGGAGAGACCCAGTACTTC
CDR3: CASSHGTGRGETQYF
V: TRBV6-4
D: TRBD1
size: NA
J: TRBJ2-5

DNA: TGTGCCAGCTCACCACCGTACAGGGGGGACCAGCCCCAGCATTTT
CDR3: CASSPPYRGDQPQHF
V: TRBV18
D: TRBD1
size: NA
J: TRBJ1-5

DNA: TGTGCCAGCAGCCTCACGGGACAGGGCGGCGGGGAGCTGTTTTTT
CDR3: CASSLTGQGGGELFF
V: TRBV7-2
D: TRBD1
size: NA
J: TRBJ2-2

DNA: TGTGCCTGGAGTGTGGGAAGAAGCGGGGGGATTGGAGATACGCAGTATTTT
CDR3: CAWSVGRSGGIGDTQYF
V: TRBV30
D: TRBD2
size: NA
J: TRBJ2-3

DNA: TGTGCCAGCAGTCCACAGAGGGTGAATGAAAAACTGTTTTTT
CDR3: CASSPQRVNEKLFF
V: TRBV2
D: NA
size: NA
J: TRBJ1-4

DNA: TGTGCCAGCAGCCCTGGGGGACAGGGGCAGTATTTT
CDR3: CASSPGGQGQYF
V: TRBV3-1/TRBV3-2
D: TRBD1
size: NA
J: TRBJ2-3

DNA: TGTGCCAGCAGTAGAAACCGGGACACTGGAAACACCATATATTTT
CDR3: CASSRNRDTGNTIYF
V: TRBV2
D: NA
size: few
J: TRBJ1-3

DNA: TGCAGCGCGTCGGACAGCCTCACAGATACGCAGTATTTT
CDR3: CSASDSLTDTQYF
V: TRBV29-1
D: NA
size: once
J: TRBJ2-3

DNA: TGCGCCAGCAGCTTAGGGGGGAACACTGAAGCTTTCTTT
CDR3: CASSLGGNTEAFF
V: TRBV5-1
D: NA
size: NA
J: TRBJ1-1

DNA: TGTGCCAGCAGAAGACTAGCGGGAGGGACAGATACGCAGTATTTT
CDR3: CASRRLAGGTDTQYF
V: TRBV2
D: TRBD2
size: NA
J: TRBJ2-3

DNA: TGTGCCACCGCTCCTTGGAGCTCTGGGGCCAACGTCCTGACTTTC
CDR3: CATAPWSSGANVLTF
V: TRBV24-1
D: NA
size: NA
J: TRBJ2-6

DNA: TGTGCCAGCAGCCAAAGTATAAACAGGGATGGCTACACCTTC
CDR3: CASSQSINRDGYTF
V: TRBV5-5
D: NA
size: NA
J: TRBJ1-2

DNA: TGTGCCAGCAGGGAAGGGGGCAACTATGGCTACACCTTC
CDR3: CASREGGNYGYTF
V: TRBV27
D: TRBD1
size: once
J: TRBJ1-2

DNA: TGTGCCAGCAGCTTTAGGAGGTCCTACAATGAGCAGTTCTTC
CDR3: CASSFRRSYNEQFF
V: TRBV7-8
D: NA
size: NA
J: TRBJ2-1

DNA: TGTGCCAGTAGTATAGGTCGGACAGCCCGGGACACTGAAGCTTTCTTT
CDR3: CASSIGRTARDTEAFF
V: TRBV19
D: NA
size: NA
J: TRBJ1-1

DNA: TGTGCCAGCAGGACATTACAGGGGAACTATGGCTACACCTTC
CDR3: CASRTLQGNYGYTF
V: TRBV6-5
D: TRBD1
size: NA
J: TRBJ1-2